The sequence of this TCR beta chain was determined in a study of cytomegalovirus exposure and HLA in healthy donors. Study findings and constraints: Most TCR sequences were seen very rarely across donors, but some public TCRs occurred in many. Accounts indicate the classifier identified cytomegalovirus status with strong specificity and sensitivity. First-cohort TCR clusters tended to co-occur in the roughly 130 validation repertoires, a later analysis found. In vitro assays verified that a few CMV-associated chains recognized CMV antigens specifically.

This clone was observed once. Its antigen is undetermined. Sequencing was performed with immunoSEQ multiplex PCR; in TCRdb, only in-frame clones are kept and a portion is missing. The sample contains 220,000 or so clones, around 87% of which appear only once. The clonotype was recovered from a woman aged 18-29 years in good health and CMV-seropositive. The specimen was PBMCs.

The CDR3 spells CASSLTGPNEKLFF. For the CDR3, the DNA is TGTGCCAGCAGCTTGACAGGGCCTAATGAAAAACTGTTTTTT. The chain joins TRBV13 to TRBJ1-4; 7 positions match TRBD1. The CDR3 is 14 residues long. Germline V gene data show CDR1 as PRHDT and CDR2 as FYEKMQ (reference sequence). J lost 3 bases, V lost 3 bases, and 1 base had no gene match.